This T cell receptor beta chain was sequenced for a study of technical replicates of blood from a few donors. Using immunoSEQ multiplex PCR, the repertoire was profiled, and TCRdb retains in-frame clones only, with some absent. The sample holds 73,000 or so clones; over 75% are singletons and the top ten take 0.2% to 0.25%. Sequences were obtained from T cells isolated from PBMCs. The sequence was collected from a human donor in good health.

CDR3 bases: TGTGCCAGCAGTCGACAGGGCTACGAGCAGTACTTC. Its protein is CASSRQGYEQYF. The chain employs TRBV28 and TRBJ2-7; 7 positions agree with TRBD1. The CDR3 extends over 12 amino acids. The germline CDR1 and CDR2 sequences are MDHEN and SYDVKM. V shed 5 bases and J 3 bases; nucleotides not matched to a gene: 1.